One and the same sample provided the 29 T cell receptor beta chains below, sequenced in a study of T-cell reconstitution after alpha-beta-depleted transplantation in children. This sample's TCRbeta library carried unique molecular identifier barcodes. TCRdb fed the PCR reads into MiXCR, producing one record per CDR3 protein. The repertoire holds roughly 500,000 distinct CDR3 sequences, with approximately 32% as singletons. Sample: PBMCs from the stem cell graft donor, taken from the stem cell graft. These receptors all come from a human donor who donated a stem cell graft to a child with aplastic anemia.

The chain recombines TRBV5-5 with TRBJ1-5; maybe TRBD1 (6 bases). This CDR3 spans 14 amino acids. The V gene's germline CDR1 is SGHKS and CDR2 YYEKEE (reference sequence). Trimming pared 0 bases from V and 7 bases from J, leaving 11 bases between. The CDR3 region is CASSLDRVRQPQHF. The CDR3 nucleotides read TGTGCCAGCAGCTTGGACAGGGTTAGGCAGCCCCAGCATTTT.

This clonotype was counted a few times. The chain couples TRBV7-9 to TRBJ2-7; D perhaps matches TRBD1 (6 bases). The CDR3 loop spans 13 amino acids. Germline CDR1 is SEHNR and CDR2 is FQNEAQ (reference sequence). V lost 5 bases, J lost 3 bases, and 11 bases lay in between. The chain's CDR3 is CASSPWTDYEQYF. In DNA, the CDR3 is TGTGCCAGCAGCCCCTGGACAGACTACGAGCAGTACTTC.

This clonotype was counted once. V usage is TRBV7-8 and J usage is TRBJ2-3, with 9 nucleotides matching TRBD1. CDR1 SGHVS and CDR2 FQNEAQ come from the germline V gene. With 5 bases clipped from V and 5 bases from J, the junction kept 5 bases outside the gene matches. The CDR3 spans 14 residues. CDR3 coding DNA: TGTGCCAGCAGCCCTAGGACAGGGGAAGATACGCAGTATTTT. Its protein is CASSPRTGEDTQYF.

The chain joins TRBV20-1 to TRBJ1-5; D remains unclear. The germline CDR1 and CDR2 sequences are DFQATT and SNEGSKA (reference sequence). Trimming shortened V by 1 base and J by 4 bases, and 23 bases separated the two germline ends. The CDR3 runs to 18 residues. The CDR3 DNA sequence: TGCAGTGCTAGAGCCCCGAGTGGTATCAGAGACCCGAATCAGCCCCAGCATTTT. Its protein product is CSARAPSGIRDPNQPQHF.

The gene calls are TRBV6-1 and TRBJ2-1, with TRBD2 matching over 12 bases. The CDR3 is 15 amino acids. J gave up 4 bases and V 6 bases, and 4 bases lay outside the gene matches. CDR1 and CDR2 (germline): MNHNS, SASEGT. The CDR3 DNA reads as TGTGCCAGCAGCGACGGACTAGCGGGGTACAATGAGCAGTTCTTC. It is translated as CASSDGLAGYNEQFF.

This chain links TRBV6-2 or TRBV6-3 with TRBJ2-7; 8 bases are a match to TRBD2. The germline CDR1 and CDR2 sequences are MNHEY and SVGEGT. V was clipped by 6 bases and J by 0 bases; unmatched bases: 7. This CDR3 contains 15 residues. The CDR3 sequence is CASRPSGSGSYEQYF. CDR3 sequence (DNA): TGTGCCAGCAGACCGAGCGGGAGCGGCTCCTACGAGCAGTACTTC.

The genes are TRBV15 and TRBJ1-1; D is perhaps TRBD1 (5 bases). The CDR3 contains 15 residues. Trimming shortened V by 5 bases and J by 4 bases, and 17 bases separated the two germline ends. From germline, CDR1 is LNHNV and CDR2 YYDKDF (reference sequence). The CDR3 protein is CATSSGRRGSTEAFF. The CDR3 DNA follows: TGTGCCACCAGCTCGGGGCGGAGGGGAAGCACTGAAGCTTTCTTT.

CDR3: CSARAGGNTEAFF. DNA for the CDR3: TGCAGTGCTAGGGCAGGGGGTAACACTGAAGCTTTCTTT. This sequence joins TRBV20-1 and TRBJ1-1; TRBD1 matches 7 bases. V dropped 3 bases and J dropped 2; count of bases not matched to a gene: 3. The CDR3 totals 13 residues. Looked up from germline, CDR1 is DFQATT and CDR2 is SNEGSKA (reference sequence).

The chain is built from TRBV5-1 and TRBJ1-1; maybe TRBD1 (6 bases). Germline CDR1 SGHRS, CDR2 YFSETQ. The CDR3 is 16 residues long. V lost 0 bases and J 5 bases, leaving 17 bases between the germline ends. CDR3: CASSLVTGGRGTEAFF. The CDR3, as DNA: TGCGCCAGCAGCTTGGTAACCGGGGGGCGAGGGACTGAAGCTTTCTTT.

This chain's CDR3 is CASSRDGTYEQYV. CDR3 bases: TGTGCCAGCAGCCGGGACGGAACCTACGAGCAGTACGTC. The chain recombines TRBV7-9 with TRBJ2-7, with D perhaps assigned TRBD1 or TRBD2 (5 bases each). Trimming left V 5 bases short and J 2 bases short, with 10 bases between. The CDR3 sequence is 13 residues long. CDR1 and CDR2 from the germline V gene are SEHNR and FQNEAQ (reference sequence).

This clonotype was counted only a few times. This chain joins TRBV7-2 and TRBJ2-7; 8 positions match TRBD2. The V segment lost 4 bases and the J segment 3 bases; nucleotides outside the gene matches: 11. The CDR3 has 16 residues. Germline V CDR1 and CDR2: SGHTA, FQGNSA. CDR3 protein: CASSSRKTSAHYEQYF. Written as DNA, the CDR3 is TGTGCCAGCAGCTCCCGAAAGACTAGCGCCCACTACGAGCAGTACTTC. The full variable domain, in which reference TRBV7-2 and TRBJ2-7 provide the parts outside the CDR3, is GAGVSQSPSNKVTEKGKDVELRCDPISGHTALYWYRQSLGQGLEFLIYFQGNSAPDKSGLPSDRFSAERTGGSVSTLTIQRTQQEDSAVYLCASSSRKTSAHYEQYFGPGTRLTVT.

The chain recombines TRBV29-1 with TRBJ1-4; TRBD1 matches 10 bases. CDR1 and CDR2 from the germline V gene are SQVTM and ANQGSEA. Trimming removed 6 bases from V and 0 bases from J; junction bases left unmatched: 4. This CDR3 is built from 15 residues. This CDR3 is CSVWTGGATNEKLFF. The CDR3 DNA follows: TGCAGCGTGTGGACAGGGGGTGCAACTAATGAAAAACTGTTTTTT.

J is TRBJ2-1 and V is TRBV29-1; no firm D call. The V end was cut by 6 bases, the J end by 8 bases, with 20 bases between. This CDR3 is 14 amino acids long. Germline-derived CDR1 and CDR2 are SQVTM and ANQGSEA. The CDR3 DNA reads TGCAGCGTGAATCATATGGACCTTCTTGATGAGCAGTTCTTC. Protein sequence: CSVNHMDLLDEQFF.

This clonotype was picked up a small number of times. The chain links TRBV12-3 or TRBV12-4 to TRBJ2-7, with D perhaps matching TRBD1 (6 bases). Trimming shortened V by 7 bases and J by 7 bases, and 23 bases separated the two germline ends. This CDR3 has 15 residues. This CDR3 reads CASTDQQTVGAEQYF. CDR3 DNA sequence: TGTGCCAGCACAGACCAACAGACCGTGGGGGCGGAGCAGTACTTC.

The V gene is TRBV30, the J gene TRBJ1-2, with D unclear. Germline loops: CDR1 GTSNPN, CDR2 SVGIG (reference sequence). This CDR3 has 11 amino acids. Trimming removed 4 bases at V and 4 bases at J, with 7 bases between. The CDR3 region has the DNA TGTGCCTGGATAGCGCTCTATGGCTACACCTTC. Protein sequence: CAWIALYGYTF.

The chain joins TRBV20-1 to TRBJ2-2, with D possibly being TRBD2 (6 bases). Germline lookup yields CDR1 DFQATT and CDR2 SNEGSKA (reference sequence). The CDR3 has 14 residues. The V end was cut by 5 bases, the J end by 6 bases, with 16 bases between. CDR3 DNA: TGCAGTGCTCCGCGGGGCTCGACGTCCGGGGAGCTGTTTTTT. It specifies CSAPRGSTSGELFF.

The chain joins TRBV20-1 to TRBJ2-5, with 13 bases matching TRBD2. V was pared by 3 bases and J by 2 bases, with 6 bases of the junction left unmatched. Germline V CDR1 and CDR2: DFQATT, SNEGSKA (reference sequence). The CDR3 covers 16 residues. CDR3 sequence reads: CSASEWGLAGQETQYF. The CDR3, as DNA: TGCAGTGCTAGCGAGTGGGGACTAGCGGGACAAGAGACCCAGTACTTC.

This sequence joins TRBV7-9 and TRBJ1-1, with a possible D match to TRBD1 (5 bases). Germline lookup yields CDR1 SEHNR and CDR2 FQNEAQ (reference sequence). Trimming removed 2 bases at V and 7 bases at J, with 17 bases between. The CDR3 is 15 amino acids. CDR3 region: CASSLNLGPTDEAFF. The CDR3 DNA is TGTGCCAGCAGCTTAAATTTGGGGCCGACGGATGAAGCTTTCTTT.

The CDR3 reads CASSPRTGVAEKLFF. CDR3 bases: TGTGCCAGCAGCCCCCGGACAGGGGTTGCGGAAAAACTGTTTTTT. V and J are TRBV7-2 and TRBJ1-4; 9 nucleotides match TRBD1. The V gene end was trimmed by 5 bases and the J gene end by 8 bases; junction bases not matched to a gene: 9. The length of the CDR3 is 15 residues. Germline CDR1 reads SGHTA; CDR2 reads FQGNSA.

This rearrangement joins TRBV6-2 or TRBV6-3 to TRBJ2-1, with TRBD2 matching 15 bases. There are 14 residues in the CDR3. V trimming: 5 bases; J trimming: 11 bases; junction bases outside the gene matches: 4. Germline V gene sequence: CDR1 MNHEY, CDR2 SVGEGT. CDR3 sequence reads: CASSPGLAGGQQFF. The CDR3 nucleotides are TGTGCCAGCAGTCCTGGACTAGCGGGAGGGCAGCAGTTCTTC.

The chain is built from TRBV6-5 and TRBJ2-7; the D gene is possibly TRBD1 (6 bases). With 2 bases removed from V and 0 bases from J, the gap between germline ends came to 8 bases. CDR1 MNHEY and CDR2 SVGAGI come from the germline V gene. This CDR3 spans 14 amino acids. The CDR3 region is CASSYRDNSYEQYF. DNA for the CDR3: TGTGCCAGCAGTTACCGGGACAACTCCTACGAGCAGTACTTC.

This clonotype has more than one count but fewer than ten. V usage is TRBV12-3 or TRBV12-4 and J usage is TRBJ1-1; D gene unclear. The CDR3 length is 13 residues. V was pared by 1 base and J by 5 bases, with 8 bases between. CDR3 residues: CASSLVRWTEAFF. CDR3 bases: TGTGCCAGCAGTTTAGTCCGGTGGACTGAAGCTTTCTTT.

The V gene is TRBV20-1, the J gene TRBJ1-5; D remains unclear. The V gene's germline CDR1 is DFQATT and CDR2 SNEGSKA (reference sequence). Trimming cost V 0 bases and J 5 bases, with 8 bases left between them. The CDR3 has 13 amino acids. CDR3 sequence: CSARDSLDQPQHF. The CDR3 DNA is TGCAGTGCTAGAGATTCCTTAGATCAGCCCCAGCATTTT.

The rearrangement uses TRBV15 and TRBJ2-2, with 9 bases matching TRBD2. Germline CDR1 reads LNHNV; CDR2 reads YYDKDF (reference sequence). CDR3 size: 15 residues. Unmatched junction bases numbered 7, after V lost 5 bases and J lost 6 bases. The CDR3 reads CATSRLAGTPGELFF. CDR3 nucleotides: TGTGCCACCAGCCGGCTAGCGGGAACTCCCGGGGAGCTGTTTTTT.

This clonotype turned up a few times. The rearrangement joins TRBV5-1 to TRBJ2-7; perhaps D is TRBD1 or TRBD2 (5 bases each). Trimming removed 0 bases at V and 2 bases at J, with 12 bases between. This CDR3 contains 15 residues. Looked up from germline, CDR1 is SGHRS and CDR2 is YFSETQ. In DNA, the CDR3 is TGCGCCAGCAGCTTGGATCTGGGGACGACCTACGAGCAGTACTTC. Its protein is CASSLDLGTTYEQYF. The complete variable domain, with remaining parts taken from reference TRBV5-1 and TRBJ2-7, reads KAGVTQTPRYLIKTRGQQVTLSCSPISGHRSVSWYQQTPGQGLQFLFEYFSETQRNKGNFPGRFSGRQFSNSRSEMNVSTLELGDSALYLCASSLDLGTTYEQYFGPGTRLTVT.

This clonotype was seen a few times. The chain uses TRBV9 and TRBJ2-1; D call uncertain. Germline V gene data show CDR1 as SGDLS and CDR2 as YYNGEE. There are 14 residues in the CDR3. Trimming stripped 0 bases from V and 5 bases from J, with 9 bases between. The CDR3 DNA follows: TGTGCCAGCAGCGTAGGTACAGTCAACAATGAGCAGTTCTTC. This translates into CASSVGTVNNEQFF. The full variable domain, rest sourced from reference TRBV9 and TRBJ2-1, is DSGVTQTPKHLITATGQRVTLRCSPRSGDLSVYWYQQSLDQGLQFLIQYYNGEERAKGNILERFSAQQFPDLHSELNLSSLELGDSALYFCASSVGTVNNEQFFGPGTRLTVL.

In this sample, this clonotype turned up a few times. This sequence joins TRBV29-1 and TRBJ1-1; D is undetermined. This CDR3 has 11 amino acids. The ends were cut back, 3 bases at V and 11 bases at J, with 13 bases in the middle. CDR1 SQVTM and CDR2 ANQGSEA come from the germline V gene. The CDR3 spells CSVDAQLGAFF. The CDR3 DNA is TGCAGCGTTGATGCGCAACTGGGGGCTTTCTTT.

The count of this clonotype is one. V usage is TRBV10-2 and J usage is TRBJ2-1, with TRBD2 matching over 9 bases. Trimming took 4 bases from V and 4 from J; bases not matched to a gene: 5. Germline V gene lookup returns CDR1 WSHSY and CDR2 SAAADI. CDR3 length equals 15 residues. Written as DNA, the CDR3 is TGCGCCAGCAGTGGAGCGCTAGCGGGATACAATGAGCAGTTCTTC. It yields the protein CASSGALAGYNEQFF.

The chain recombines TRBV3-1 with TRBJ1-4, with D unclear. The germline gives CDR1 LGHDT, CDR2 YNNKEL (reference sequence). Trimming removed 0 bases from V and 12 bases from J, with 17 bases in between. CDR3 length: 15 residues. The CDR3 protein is CASSQDRTSPWELFF. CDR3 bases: TGTGCCAGCAGCCAAGATAGAACCTCGCCATGGGAACTGTTTTTT.